Listed here are 8 T cell receptor beta chains from one sample, sequenced in a study of T cells in localized non-small cell lung cancer. Sequenced by immunoSEQ multiplex PCR; TCRdb stores in-frame clones only, minus some. Here the sample spans under 45,000 clones, approximately 80% being singletons. Specimen: PBMCs, collected before any cancer treatment. Every receptor here comes from a man between 40 and 75 years old with stage II lung adenocarcinoma.

The chain employs TRBV4-1 and TRBJ2-2; 7 bases align to TRBD1. The CDR3 is 14 amino acids. V shed 4 bases, J shed 4 bases, and the junction held 3 bases outside the gene matches. Per germline, CDR1 MGHRA and CDR2 YSYEKL. The DNA of the CDR3 is TGCGCCAGCAGCCTTCGGGACAGCACCGGGGAGCTGTTTTTT. Translated: CASSLRDSTGELFF.

This rearrangement joins TRBV11-2 to TRBJ1-1, with D maybe TRBD1 (5 bases). The CDR3 covers 15 residues. V lost 0 bases and J lost 4, with 12 bases in between. CDR1 is SGHAT, CDR2 FQNNGV, per germline. The CDR3 is CASSLDVGGRTEAFF. CDR3 DNA: TGTGCCAGCAGCTTAGATGTTGGGGGACGCACTGAAGCTTTCTTT.

The chain recombines TRBV7-6 with TRBJ1-1, with D tentatively TRBD1 (5 bases). This CDR3 is built from 14 residues. Trimming removed 11 bases at V and 4 bases at J, with 20 bases between. Germline values: CDR1 SGHVS, CDR2 FNYEAQ. Written as DNA, the CDR3 is TGTGCCGTACTCGACCTACTGGGGGGCACTGAAGCTTTCTTT. Translated: CAVLDLLGGTEAFF.

The genes are TRBV2 and TRBJ1-1; perhaps TRBD1 as D (5 bases). The CDR3 is made up of 13 amino acids. Trimming took off 6 bases at V and 4 bases at J, with 12 bases between the two ends. The germline gives CDR1 SNHLY, CDR2 FYNNEI. The CDR3 here is CASRGVRSTEAFF. CDR3 nucleotides: TGTGCCAGCAGGGGGGTGAGAAGCACTGAAGCTTTCTTT.

V and J are TRBV19 and TRBJ2-5; 11 nucleotides align to TRBD1. Germline V gene data show CDR1 as LNHDA and CDR2 as SQIVND (reference sequence). The CDR3 has 14 amino acids. V shed 5 bases, J shed 7 bases, and the junction held 6 bases outside the gene matches. CDR3 sequence reads: CASSGGQGVGTQYF. The CDR3 DNA is TGTGCCAGTAGTGGGGGACAGGGGGTAGGGACCCAGTACTTC. The variable domain in full, with the rest retrieved from reference TRBV19 and TRBJ2-5, is DGGITQSPKYLFRKEGQNVTLSCEQNLNHDAMYWYRQDPGQGLRLIYYSQIVNDFQKGDIAEGYSVSREKKESFPLTVTSAQKNPTAFYLCASSGGQGVGTQYFGPGTRLLVL.

The chain combines TRBV5-6 with TRBJ1-4; no definite D call. The CDR3 is 13 amino acids. The V gene's germline CDR1 is SGHDT and CDR2 YYEEEE. V shed 0 bases and J shed 4 bases, with 4 bases lying between them. CDR3 residues: CASSLGYNEKLFF. CDR3 nucleotides: TGTGCCAGCAGCTTGGGATATAATGAAAAACTGTTTTTT.

This chain uses TRBV2 with TRBJ2-2, with 7 bases that match TRBD1. Germline CDR1 is SNHLY and CDR2 is FYNNEI. The CDR3 contains 13 residues. With 5 bases clipped from V and 13 bases from J, the junction kept 10 bases outside the gene matches. Here the CDR3 DNA reads TGTGCCAGCAGTTCTCAGAACAGGGGCCCGCTGTTTTTT. Amino acid sequence: CASSSQNRGPLFF. Combining the CDR3 with reference TRBV2 and TRBJ2-2 gives the whole variable domain EPEVTQTPSHQVTQMGQEVILRCVPISNHLYFYWYRQILGQKVEFLVSFYNNEISEKSEIFDDQFSVERPDGSNFTLKIRSTKLEDSAMYFCASSSQNRGPLFFGEGSRLTVL.

The chain links TRBV6-6 to TRBJ2-1; a weak D match, TRBD1 (6 bases). V was trimmed by 5 bases and J by 1 base, leaving 9 bases between them. The V gene's germline CDR1 is MNHNY and CDR2 SVGAGI (reference sequence). The CDR3 is 14 amino acids. CDR3 bases: TGTGCCAGCAGTACAGGGTATTCCTACAATGAGCAGTTCTTC. Protein product: CASSTGYSYNEQFF.